This is a list of T cell receptor beta chains from one sample in a study of Ad26.COV2.S vaccination and SARS-CoV-2 variants. Some clones are missing from TCRdb's copy, which holds only in-frame ones; the method was immunoSEQ multiplex PCR. Among 350,000 to 500,000 clones listed, 88% were seen once. Material: peripheral blood, obtained in a trial of Ad26.COV2.S vaccine versus placebo. The receptor set was obtained from a person aged 18-60 years who received the Ad26.COV2.S COVID-19 vaccine or a placebo. The CDR3 runs from the conserved cysteine through the conserved F or W. D genes are given only for firm matches. Clone size, where shown, is once, few, many, or a class for clones that have expanded.

CDR3nt	CDR3aa	abundance	j_gene	d_gene	v_gene
TGCGCCAGCAGTGAGGGAATCGGCAATCAGCCCCAGCATTTT	CASSEGIGNQPQHF	-	TRBJ1-5	-	TRBV10-2
TGTGCCAGTAGTGAGCGGGAAAAACTGTTTTTT	CASSEREKLFF	-	TRBJ1-4	-	TRBV19
TGTGCCAGCAGCCAAGGGACCGACCTGATCTACACCTTC	CASSQGTDLIYTF	few	TRBJ1-2	-	TRBV3-1/TRBV3-2
TGTGCCAGCAGTGAACGGGGGCGCGGCACCGGGGAGCTGTTTTTT	CASSERGRGTGELFF	-	TRBJ2-2	-	TRBV2
TGTGCCAGCAGCCCCCCCCGAGGGGCAAATTACAATGAGCAGTTCTTC	CASSPPRGANYNEQFF	few	TRBJ2-1	-	TRBV5-4
TGTGCCAGCAGCTCCGGGACTAGTAGCACAGATACGCAGTATTTT	CASSSGTSSTDTQYF	-	TRBJ2-3	TRBD2	TRBV7-9
TGTGCCAGTATTCCAGGACAGGGAGTCGGTGAAAAACTGTTTTTT	CASIPGQGVGEKLFF	few	TRBJ1-4	TRBD1	TRBV19
TGCGCCAGCAGCTTGGAGGTTACGGGCCACAGGGGGCGGAAACTGTTTTTT	CASSLEVTGHRGRKLFF	once	TRBJ1-4	TRBD1	TRBV5-1
TGCAGCGTTGACCCGGGACAGGCGTACAATGAGCAGTTCTTC	CSVDPGQAYNEQFF	-	TRBJ2-1	TRBD1	TRBV29-1
TGTGCCAGCAGCTATGGACCTCAAATCGGCCCTGAAGCTTTCTTT	CASSYGPQIGPEAFF	-	TRBJ1-1	-	TRBV5-6
TGTGCCAGCAGCCCGCGACAGGGGGGCGTAGGCGGGGAGCTGTTTTTT	CASSPRQGGVGGELFF	-	TRBJ2-2	TRBD1	TRBV7-6
TGTGCCAGCAGTTACTCTCAGGGCAATCAGCCCCAGCATTTT	CASSYSQGNQPQHF	-	TRBJ1-5	-	TRBV6-2/TRBV6-3
TGTGCCATCGCCCTGGACAGGGACAATGAGCAGTTCTTC	CAIALDRDNEQFF	-	TRBJ2-1	TRBD1	TRBV11-1
TGTGCCAGCAGCTTTGAGGTGAACACTGAAGCTTTCTTT	CASSFEVNTEAFF	-	TRBJ1-1	-	TRBV7-7
TGTGCCAGCAGCTTAGGGGGAGCCGGGGAGCTGTTTTTT	CASSLGGAGELFF	-	TRBJ2-2	-	TRBV11-2
TGCGCCAGCAGCCAAGGCCGAAGCTCCTACGAGCAGTACTTC	CASSQGRSSYEQYF	-	TRBJ2-7	-	TRBV4-3
TGTGCCTGGAGCCACACCGCCCAAGAGACCCAGTACTTC	CAWSHTAQETQYF	-	TRBJ2-5	-	TRBV30
TGTGCCAGCAGCTGGGGAAAGGATAATTCACCCCTCCACTTT	CASSWGKDNSPLHF	-	TRBJ1-6	-	TRBV7-9
TGTGCCAGACCCCCGTGCCGACGGTACTTC	CARPPCRRYF	once	TRBJ2-4	-	TRBV25-1
TGCGCCAGCGAAGGACAGGGGGCTATCTACAATGAGCAGTTCTTC	CASEGQGAIYNEQFF	-	TRBJ2-1	TRBD1	TRBV5-1
TGCGCCAGCAGCCAAGTCCCCAGGCCAGGCGGAAACATTCAGTACTTC	CASSQVPRPGGNIQYF	-	TRBJ2-4	-	TRBV4-1
TGCGCCAGCAGCGGACAATCGAACGGTGGCTATGGCTACACCTTC	CASSGQSNGGYGYTF	-	TRBJ1-2	-	TRBV4-1
TGCGCCAGCAGCACCACTAGCGGAACCTACGAGCAGTACTTC	CASSTTSGTYEQYF	-	TRBJ2-7	TRBD2	TRBV5-1
TGTGCCAGCAGTTTCACAGGGGTAGCTGAAGCTTTCTTT	CASSFTGVAEAFF	-	TRBJ1-1	TRBD1	TRBV12-3/TRBV12-4
TGTGCCAGTAGTATATCCCCATCCTTCTATGAGCAGTTCTTC	CASSISPSFYEQFF	-	TRBJ2-1	-	TRBV19
TGTGCCAGCAGCTTAGCCTCTTCCGGGACTAAGACCCAGTACTTC	CASSLASSGTKTQYF	-	TRBJ2-5	TRBD2	TRBV7-2
TGCGCCAGCAGCCACGTTGTTGGACTAGCGGGGAAAAATGAGCAGTTCTTC	CASSHVVGLAGKNEQFF	-	TRBJ2-1	TRBD2	TRBV4-3
TGCGCCAGCAGCCAAGATATGACCGGACCCGGGTCCTATAATTCACCCCTCCACTTT	CASSQDMTGPGSYNSPLHF	-	TRBJ1-6	-	TRBV4-3
TGTGCCTCTTCCCCCGCTAATGAAAAACTGTTTTTT	CASSPANEKLFF	-	TRBJ1-4	-	TRBV19
TGTGCCAGTAGTATTTTGGGCAATCAGCCCCAGCATTTT	CASSILGNQPQHF	-	TRBJ1-5	-	TRBV19
TGTGCCAGCAGCTTAGACAACTATAATTCACCCCTCCACTTT	CASSLDNYNSPLHF	-	TRBJ1-6	-	TRBV7-6
TGTGCCAGTAGTATAGTTGCGATGGGATCGGTGTGGGGGTCACCCCTCCACTTT	CASSIVAMGSVWGSPLHF	-	TRBJ1-6	-	TRBV19
TGTGCCAGCAGCTTGAGCCACAGGGAAACGGCTGAAAAACTGTTTTTT	CASSLSHRETAEKLFF	-	TRBJ1-4	-	TRBV5-4
TGTGCCAGCAGCCAGGCCCCCCCAGGGGGGTACGAGCAGTACTTC	CASSQAPPGGYEQYF	few	TRBJ2-7	-	TRBV3-1/TRBV3-2
TGTGCCAGCAGCTTAGAGGGGGACCCAAGCACAGATACGCAGTATTTT	CASSLEGDPSTDTQYF	-	TRBJ2-3	-	TRBV7-2
TGTGCCAGCAGTGAATTGGGAGGGGGGATGGCTGAAGCTTTCTTT	CASSELGGGMAEAFF	-	TRBJ1-1	-	TRBV6-1
TGTGCCAGCAGCGTTAGGGGACGATTAGGTGTCGGTGGACCTGGGGAGCTGTTTTTT	CASSVRGRLGVGGPGELFF	-	TRBJ2-2	-	TRBV9
TGTGCCAGCAGTCTATCTCCGGGACGGCAAGAGACCCAGTACTTC	CASSLSPGRQETQYF	-	TRBJ2-5	-	TRBV6-1
TGTGCCAGCAGCCCTCACATCTTGTACGAGCAGTACTTC	CASSPHILYEQYF	-	TRBJ2-7	-	TRBV14
TGTGCCAGCAGCGCCCCCCGGCGGGGGACGTATACGCAGTATTTT	CASSAPRRGTYTQYF	-	TRBJ2-3	TRBD2	TRBV9
TGTGCCATCAGTAACGGGACTAGCGGGGGGACCTACGAGCAGTACTTC	CAISNGTSGGTYEQYF	-	TRBJ2-7	TRBD2	TRBV10-3
TGTGCCAGCAGCGTAGGGACAGGGGGTGCCCGCTATAATTCACCCCTCCACTTT	CASSVGTGGARYNSPLHF	-	TRBJ1-6	TRBD1	TRBV9
TGTGCCAGCAGTTACTCTGGGCAGGGGAAGCCCTACGAGCAGTACTTC	CASSYSGQGKPYEQYF	-	TRBJ2-7	-	TRBV6-5
TGTGCCAGCAGTGAGACAGGGGCAGAGACCCAGTACTTC	CASSETGAETQYF	once	TRBJ2-5	TRBD1	TRBV28
TGCGCCAGCAGCCCGTCACAAGAGACCCAGTACTTC	CASSPSQETQYF	-	TRBJ2-5	-	TRBV5-1
TGTGCCAGCAGCCCGGGGGGTGTGTATGGCTACACCTTC	CASSPGGVYGYTF	-	TRBJ1-2	-	TRBV6-5
TGTGCCAGCAGCCGCTCCGGGACAGGGACTGATGGCTACACCTTC	CASSRSGTGTDGYTF	once	TRBJ1-2	TRBD1	TRBV4-2
TGCGCCAGCAGCTTGGGGCAGGAGATCAATGAGCAGTTCTTC	CASSLGQEINEQFF	once	TRBJ2-1	-	TRBV5-1
TGCAGTGCTGACGTTCGGGATGAGCAGTTCTTC	CSADVRDEQFF	-	TRBJ2-1	-	TRBV20-1
TGCGCCAGCAGCCAAGGAGGGACACCGAATCAGCCCCAGCATTTT	CASSQGGTPNQPQHF	-	TRBJ1-5	-	TRBV4-1
TGTGCCAGCAGCTTAGGGCCCCCTTACGAGCAGTACTTC	CASSLGPPYEQYF	-	TRBJ2-7	-	TRBV7-6
TGTGCCAGCAGCGTCCGGGACAGGGGCACAGATACGCAGTATTTT	CASSVRDRGTDTQYF	-	TRBJ2-3	TRBD1	TRBV5-4
TGCGCCAGCAGTCCGACCGGGACTAGCGGGGGGAGCTCCTACAATGAGCAGTTCTTC	CASSPTGTSGGSSYNEQFF	-	TRBJ2-1	TRBD2	TRBV10-1
TGTGCCTGGAGTGGGGGGTGGGGCAATCAGCCCCAGCATTTT	CAWSGGWGNQPQHF	-	TRBJ1-5	-	TRBV30
TGTGCCAGCAGTTCCAGGGTAACCTACGAGCAGTACTTC	CASSSRVTYEQYF	-	TRBJ2-7	-	TRBV12-3/TRBV12-4
TGTGCCAGCAGCGCGCCGGGACAGGGGATGACAGATACGCAGTATTTT	CASSAPGQGMTDTQYF	-	TRBJ2-3	TRBD1	TRBV7-3